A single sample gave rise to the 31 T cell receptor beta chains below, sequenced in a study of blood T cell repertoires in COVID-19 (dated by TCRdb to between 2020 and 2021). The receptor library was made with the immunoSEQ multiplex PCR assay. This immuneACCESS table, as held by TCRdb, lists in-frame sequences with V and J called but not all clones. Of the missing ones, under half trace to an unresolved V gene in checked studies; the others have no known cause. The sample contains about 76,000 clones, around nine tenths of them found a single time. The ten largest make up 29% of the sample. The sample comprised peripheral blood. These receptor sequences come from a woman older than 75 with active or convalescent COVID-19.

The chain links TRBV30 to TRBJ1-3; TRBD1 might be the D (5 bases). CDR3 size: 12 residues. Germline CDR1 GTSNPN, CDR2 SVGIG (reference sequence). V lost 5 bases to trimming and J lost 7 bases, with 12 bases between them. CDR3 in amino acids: CAWEVGGNTIYF. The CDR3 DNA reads TGTGCCTGGGAGGTTGGGGGGAACACCATATATTTT.

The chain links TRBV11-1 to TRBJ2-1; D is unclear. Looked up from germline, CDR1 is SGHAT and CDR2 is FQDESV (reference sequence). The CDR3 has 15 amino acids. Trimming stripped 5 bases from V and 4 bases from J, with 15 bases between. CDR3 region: CASSQTVELYNEQFF. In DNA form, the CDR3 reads TGTGCCAGCAGCCAAACAGTGGAACTTTACAATGAGCAGTTCTTC.

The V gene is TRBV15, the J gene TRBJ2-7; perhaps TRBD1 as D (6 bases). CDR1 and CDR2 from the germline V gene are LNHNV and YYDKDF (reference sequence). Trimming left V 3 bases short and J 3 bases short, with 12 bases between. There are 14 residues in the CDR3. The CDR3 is CATSSRDNVYEQYF. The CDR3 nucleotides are TGTGCCACCAGCAGCCGGGACAACGTCTACGAGCAGTACTTC. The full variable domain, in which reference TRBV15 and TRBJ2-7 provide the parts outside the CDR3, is DAMVIQNPRYQVTQFGKPVTLSCSQTLNHNVMYWYQQKSSQAPKLLFHYYDKDFNNEADTPDNFQSRRPNTSFCFLDIRSPGLGDTAMYLCATSSRDNVYEQYFGPGTRLTVT.

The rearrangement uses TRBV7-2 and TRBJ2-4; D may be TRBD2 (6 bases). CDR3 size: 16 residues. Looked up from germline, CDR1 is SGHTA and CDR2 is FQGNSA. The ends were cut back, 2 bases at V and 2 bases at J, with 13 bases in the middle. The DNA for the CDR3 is TGTGCCAGCAGCTTAAGTCCGGGGACTCCCAAAAACATTCAGTACTTC. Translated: CASSLSPGTPKNIQYF.

The CDR3 sequence: CASSLDRDRGYSPLHF. For the CDR3, the DNA is TGTGCCAGCAGCTTAGATCGAGACAGGGGTTACTCACCCCTCCACTTT. The chain is built from TRBV7-2 and TRBJ1-6, with 8 bases aligning to TRBD1. In germline, CDR1 is SGHTA, CDR2 FQGNSA. The V gene end was trimmed by 1 base and the J gene end by 10 bases; junction bases not matched to a gene: 9. The CDR3 is 16 amino acids.

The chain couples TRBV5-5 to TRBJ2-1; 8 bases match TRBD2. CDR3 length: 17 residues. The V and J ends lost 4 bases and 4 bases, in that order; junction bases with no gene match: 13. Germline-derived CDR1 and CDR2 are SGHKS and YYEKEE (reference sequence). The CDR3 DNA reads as TGTGCCAGCAGCCCCCAGGGAGTGACTAGCGTTTACAATGAGCAGTTCTTC. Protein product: CASSPQGVTSVYNEQFF.

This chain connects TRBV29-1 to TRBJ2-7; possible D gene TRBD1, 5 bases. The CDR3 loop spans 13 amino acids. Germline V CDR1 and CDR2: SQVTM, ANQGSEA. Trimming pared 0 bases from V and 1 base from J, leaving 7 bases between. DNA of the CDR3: TGCAGCGTTGAAGAAGACAGATCCTACGAGCAGTACTTC. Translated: CSVEEDRSYEQYF.

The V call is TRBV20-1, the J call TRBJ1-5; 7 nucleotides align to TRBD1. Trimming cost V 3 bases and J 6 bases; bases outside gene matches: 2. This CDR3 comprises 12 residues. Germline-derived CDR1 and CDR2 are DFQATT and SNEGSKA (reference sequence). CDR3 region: CSASDRVQPQHF. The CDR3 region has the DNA TGCAGTGCTAGTGACAGGGTTCAGCCCCAGCATTTT.

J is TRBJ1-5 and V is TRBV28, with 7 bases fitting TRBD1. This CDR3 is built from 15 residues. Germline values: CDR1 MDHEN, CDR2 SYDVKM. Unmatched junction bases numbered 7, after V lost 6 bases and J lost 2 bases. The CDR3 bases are TGTGCCAGCAGGATACAGGGGTCAGGCAATCAGCCCCAGCATTTT. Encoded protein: CASRIQGSGNQPQHF.

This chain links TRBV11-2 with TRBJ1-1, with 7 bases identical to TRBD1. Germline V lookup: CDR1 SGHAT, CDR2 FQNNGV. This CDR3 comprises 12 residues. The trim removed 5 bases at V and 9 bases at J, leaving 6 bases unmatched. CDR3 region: CASSIQGTKAFF. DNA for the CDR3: TGTGCCAGCAGCATACAGGGGACAAAAGCTTTCTTT.

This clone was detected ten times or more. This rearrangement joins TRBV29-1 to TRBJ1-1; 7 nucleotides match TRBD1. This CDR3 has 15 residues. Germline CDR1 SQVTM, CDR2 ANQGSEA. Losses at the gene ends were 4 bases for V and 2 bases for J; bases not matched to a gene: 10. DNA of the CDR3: TGCAGCGTTGCCGGAGAACAGGGGAAAAACACTGAAGCTTTCTTT. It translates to CSVAGEQGKNTEAFF. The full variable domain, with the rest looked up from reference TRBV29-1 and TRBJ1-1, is SAVISQKPSRDICQRGTSLTIQCQVDSQVTMMFWYRQQPGQSLTLIATANQGSEATYESGFVIDKFPISRPNLTFSTLTVSNMSPEDSSIYLCSVAGEQGKNTEAFFGQGTRLTVV.

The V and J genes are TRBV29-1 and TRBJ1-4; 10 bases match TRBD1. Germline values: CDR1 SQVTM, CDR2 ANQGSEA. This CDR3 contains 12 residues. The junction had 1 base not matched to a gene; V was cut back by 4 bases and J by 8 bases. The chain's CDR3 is CSVGGQGEKLFF. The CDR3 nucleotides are TGCAGCGTTGGGGGACAGGGGGAAAAACTGTTTTTT. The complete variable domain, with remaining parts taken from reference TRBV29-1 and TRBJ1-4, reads SAVISQKPSRDICQRGTSLTIQCQVDSQVTMMFWYRQQPGQSLTLIATANQGSEATYESGFVIDKFPISRPNLTFSTLTVSNMSPEDSSIYLCSVGGQGEKLFFGSGTQLSVL.

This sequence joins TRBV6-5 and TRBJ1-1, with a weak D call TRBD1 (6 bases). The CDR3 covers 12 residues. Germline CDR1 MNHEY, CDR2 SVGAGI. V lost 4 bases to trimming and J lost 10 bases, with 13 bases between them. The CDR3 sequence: CASSFLGGRAFF. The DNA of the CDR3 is TGTGCCAGCAGTTTTTTGGGGGGGCGAGCTTTCTTT.

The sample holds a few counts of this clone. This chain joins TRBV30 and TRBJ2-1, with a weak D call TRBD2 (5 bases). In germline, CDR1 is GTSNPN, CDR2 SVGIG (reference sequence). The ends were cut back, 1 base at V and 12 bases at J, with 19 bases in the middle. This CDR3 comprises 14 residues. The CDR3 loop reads CAWSAGAAVQGQFF. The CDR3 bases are TGTGCCTGGAGTGCCGGAGCAGCGGTCCAAGGGCAGTTCTTC. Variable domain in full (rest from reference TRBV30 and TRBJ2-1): SQTIHQWPATLVQPVGSPLSLECTVEGTSNPNLYWYRQAAGRGLQLLFYSVGIGQISSEVPQNLSASRPQDRQFILSSKKLLLSDSGFYLCAWSAGAAVQGQFFGPGTRLTVL.

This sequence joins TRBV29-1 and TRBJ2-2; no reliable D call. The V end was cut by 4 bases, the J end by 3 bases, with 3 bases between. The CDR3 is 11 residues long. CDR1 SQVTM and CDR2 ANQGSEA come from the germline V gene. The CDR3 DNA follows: TGCAGCGTTGGAGACACCGGGGAGCTGTTTTTT. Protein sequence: CSVGDTGELFF.

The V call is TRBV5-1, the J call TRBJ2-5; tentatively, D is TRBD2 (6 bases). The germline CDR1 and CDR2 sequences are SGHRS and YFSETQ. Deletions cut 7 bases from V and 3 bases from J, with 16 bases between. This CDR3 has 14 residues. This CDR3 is CASGDHRGKETQYF. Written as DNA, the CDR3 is TGCGCCAGCGGGGACCATCGGGGGAAAGAGACCCAGTACTTC. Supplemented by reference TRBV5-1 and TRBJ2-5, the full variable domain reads KAGVTQTPRYLIKTRGQQVTLSCSPISGHRSVSWYQQTPGQGLQFLFEYFSETQRNKGNFPGRFSGRQFSNSRSEMNVSTLELGDSALYLCASGDHRGKETQYFGPGTRLLVL.

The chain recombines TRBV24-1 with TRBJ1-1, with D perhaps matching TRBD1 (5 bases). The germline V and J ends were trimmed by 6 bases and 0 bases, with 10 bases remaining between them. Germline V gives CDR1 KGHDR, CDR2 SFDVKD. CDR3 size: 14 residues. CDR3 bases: TGTGCCACCAGTTCAGCAGGGATGAACACTGAAGCTTTCTTT. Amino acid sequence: CATSSAGMNTEAFF.

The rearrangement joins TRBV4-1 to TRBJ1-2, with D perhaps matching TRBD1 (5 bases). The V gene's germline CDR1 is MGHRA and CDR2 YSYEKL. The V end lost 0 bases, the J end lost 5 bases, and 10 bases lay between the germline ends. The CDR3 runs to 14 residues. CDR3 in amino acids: CASSQDRGGYGYTF. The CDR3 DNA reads TGCGCCAGCAGCCAAGACCGGGGGGGATATGGCTACACCTTC.

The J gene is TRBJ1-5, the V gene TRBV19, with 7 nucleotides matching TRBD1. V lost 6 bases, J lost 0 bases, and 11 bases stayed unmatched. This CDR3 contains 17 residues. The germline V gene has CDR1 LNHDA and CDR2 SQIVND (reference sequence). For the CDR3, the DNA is TGTGCCAGTAGGGATGACAGGGCGGGGAATAGCAATCAGCCCCAGCATTTT. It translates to CASRDDRAGNSNQPQHF. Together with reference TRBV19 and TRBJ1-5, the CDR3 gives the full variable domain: DGGITQSPKYLFRKEGQNVTLSCEQNLNHDAMYWYRQDPGQGLRLIYYSQIVNDFQKGDIAEGYSVSREKKESFPLTVTSAQKNPTAFYLCASRDDRAGNSNQPQHFGDGTRLSIL.

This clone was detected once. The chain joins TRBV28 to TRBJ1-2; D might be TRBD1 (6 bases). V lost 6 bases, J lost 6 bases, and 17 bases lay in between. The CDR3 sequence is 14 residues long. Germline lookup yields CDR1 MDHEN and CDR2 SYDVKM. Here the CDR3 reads CASRPHRVQNGYTF. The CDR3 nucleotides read TGTGCCAGCAGGCCCCACAGGGTGCAAAATGGCTACACCTTC.

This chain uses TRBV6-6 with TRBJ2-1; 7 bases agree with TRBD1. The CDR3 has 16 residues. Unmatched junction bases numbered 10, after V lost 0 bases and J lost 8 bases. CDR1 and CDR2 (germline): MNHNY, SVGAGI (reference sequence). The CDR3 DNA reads TGTGCCAGCAGTTACTCACCGGGACAGCGGTTCGATGAGCAGTTCTTC. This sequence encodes CASSYSPGQRFDEQFF.

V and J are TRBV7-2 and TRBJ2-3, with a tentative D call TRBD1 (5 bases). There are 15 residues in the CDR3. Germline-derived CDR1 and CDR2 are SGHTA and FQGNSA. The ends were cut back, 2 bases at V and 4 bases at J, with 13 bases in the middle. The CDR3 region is CASSLIGRVADTQYF. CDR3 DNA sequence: TGTGCCAGCAGCTTAATCGGCAGGGTCGCAGATACGCAGTATTTT.

The CDR3 DNA reads TGTGCCAGCAGCACGCGGGGGGCCCAAGAGACCCAGTACTTC. This translates into CASSTRGAQETQYF. This chain links TRBV9 with TRBJ2-5; 8 bases are a match to TRBD2. V was clipped by 4 bases and J by 1 base; unmatched bases: 3. Germline V gives CDR1 SGDLS, CDR2 YYNGEE. This CDR3 comprises 14 residues.

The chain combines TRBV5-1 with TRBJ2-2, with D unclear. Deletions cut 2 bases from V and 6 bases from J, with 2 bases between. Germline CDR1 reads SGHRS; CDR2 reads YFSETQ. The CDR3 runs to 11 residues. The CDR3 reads CASSFAGELFF. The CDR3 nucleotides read TGCGCCAGCAGCTTCGCCGGGGAGCTGTTTTTT.

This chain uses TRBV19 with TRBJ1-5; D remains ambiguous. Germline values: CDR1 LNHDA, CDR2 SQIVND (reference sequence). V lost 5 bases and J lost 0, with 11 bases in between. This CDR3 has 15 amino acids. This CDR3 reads CASSWTDYSNQPQHF. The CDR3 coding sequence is TGTGCCAGTAGTTGGACGGACTATAGCAATCAGCCCCAGCATTTT.

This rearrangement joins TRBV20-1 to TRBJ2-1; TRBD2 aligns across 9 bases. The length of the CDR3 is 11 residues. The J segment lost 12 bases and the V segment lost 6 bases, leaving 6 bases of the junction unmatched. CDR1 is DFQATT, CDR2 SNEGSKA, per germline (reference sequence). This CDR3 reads CSADGGRGQFF. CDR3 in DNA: TGCAGTGCCGATGGCGGGAGGGGGCAGTTCTTC.

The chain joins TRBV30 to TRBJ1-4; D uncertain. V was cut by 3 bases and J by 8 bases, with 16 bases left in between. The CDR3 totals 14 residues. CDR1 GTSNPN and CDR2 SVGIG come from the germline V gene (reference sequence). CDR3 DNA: TGTGCCTGGAGCGGCGGGCAGGTTGGGGAAAAACTGTTTTTT. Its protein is CAWSGGQVGEKLFF.

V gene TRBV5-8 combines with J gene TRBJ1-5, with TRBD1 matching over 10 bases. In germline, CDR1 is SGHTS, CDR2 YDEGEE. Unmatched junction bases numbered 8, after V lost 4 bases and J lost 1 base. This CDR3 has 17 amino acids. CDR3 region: CASSRDRGETSNQPQHF. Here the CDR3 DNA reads TGTGCCAGCAGCCGGGACAGGGGCGAGACGAGCAATCAGCCCCAGCATTTT.

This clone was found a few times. The CDR3 protein is CASSLVTSGGSWETQYF. CDR3 DNA: TGCGCCAGCAGCTTGGTGACTAGCGGGGGGTCGTGGGAGACCCAGTACTTC. The V call is TRBV5-1, the J call TRBJ2-5; 13 positions match TRBD2. The germline gives CDR1 SGHRS, CDR2 YFSETQ. The V segment lost 0 bases and the J segment 5 bases; nucleotides outside the gene matches: 7. CDR3 size: 17 residues.

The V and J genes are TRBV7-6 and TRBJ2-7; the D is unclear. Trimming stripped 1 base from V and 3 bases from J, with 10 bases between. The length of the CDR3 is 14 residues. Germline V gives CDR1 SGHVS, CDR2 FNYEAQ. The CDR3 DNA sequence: TGTGCCAGCAGCTTAGACTACGCCCACTACGAGCAGTACTTC. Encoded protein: CASSLDYAHYEQYF.

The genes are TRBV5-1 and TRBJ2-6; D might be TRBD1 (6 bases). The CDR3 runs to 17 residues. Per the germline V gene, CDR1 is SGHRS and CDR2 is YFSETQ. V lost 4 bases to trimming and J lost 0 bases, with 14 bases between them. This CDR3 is CASSPTDRSSGANVLTF. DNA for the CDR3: TGCGCCAGCAGCCCTACCGACAGGTCCTCTGGGGCCAACGTCCTGACTTTC.